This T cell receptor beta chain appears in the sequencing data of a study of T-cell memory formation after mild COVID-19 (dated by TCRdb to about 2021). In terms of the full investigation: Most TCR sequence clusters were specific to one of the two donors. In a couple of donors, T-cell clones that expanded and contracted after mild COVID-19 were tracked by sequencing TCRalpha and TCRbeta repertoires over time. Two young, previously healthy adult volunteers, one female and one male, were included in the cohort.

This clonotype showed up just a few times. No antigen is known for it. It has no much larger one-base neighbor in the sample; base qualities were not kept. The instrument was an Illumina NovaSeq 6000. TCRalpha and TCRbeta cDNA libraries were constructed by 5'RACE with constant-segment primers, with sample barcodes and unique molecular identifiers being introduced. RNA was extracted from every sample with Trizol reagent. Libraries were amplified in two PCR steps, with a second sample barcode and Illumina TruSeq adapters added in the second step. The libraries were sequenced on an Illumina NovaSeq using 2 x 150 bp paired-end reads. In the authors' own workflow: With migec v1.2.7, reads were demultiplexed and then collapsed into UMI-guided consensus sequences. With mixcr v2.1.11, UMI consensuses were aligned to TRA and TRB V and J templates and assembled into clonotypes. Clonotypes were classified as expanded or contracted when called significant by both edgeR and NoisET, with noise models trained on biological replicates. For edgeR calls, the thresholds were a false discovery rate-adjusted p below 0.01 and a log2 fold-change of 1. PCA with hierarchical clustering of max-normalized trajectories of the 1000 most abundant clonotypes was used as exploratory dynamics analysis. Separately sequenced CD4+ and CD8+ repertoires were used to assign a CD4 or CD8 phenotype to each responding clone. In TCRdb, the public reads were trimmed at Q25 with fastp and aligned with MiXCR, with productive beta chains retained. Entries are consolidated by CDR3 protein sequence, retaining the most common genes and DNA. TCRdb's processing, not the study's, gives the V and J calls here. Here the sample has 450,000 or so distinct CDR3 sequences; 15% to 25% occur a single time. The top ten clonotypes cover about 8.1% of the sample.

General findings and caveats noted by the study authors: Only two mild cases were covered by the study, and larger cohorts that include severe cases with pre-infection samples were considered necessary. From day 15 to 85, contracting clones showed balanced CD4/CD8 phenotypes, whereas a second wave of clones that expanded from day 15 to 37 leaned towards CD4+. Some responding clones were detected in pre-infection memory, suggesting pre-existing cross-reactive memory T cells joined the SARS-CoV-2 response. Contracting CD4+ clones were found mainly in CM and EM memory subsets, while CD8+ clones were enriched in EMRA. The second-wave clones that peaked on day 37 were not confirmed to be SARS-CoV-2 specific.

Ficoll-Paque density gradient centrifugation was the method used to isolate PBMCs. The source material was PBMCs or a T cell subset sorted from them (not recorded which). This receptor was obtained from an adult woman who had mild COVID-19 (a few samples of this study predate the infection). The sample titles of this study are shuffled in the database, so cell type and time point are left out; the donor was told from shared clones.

The CDR3 has the sequence CASRSGHGEQYF. The nucleotides read TGTGCCAGCAGGTCCGGACATGGTGAGCAGTACTTC. The V gene is TRBV12-3 or TRBV12-4 and the J gene is TRBJ2-7; tentative D gene TRBD1, with 5 bases matching. From the cysteine through the phenylalanine, the CDR3 covers 12 amino acids. The CDR3 DNA has 36 bases and is translated from base 1. Deletion took 6 bases off V and 7 bases off J, with a span of 13 bases between the germline ends.